This T cell receptor beta chain derives from a study of cytomegalovirus exposure and HLA in healthy donors. Study results and caveats: Cytomegalovirus association was listed for about 160 TCR beta chains. Later on, an analysis found that several of the most significant clusters appeared to be linked to common viral pathogens, which included parvovirus B19.

The germline V gene encodes CDR1 LNHDA and CDR2 SQIVND (reference sequence). V was trimmed by 4 bases and J by 9 bases, leaving 18 bases between them. CDR3 length equals 14 residues. Whereas donors were nominally healthy upon sampling, unrecorded immune exposures were probable. PCR was performed using 60 Vbeta and 13 Jbeta primers. Original data processing: In a later analysis, of some 80 million unique beta chains, roughly 9.9 million appeared in at least two donors. Profiling relied on immunoSEQ multiplex PCR, and the TCRdb table lists in-frame clones only, not all of them. D and trimming were read from the DNA, whereas the V and J calls and clone size are those reported in that table. The data contain some 100,000 clones, roughly 79% of them singletons. On this clone: The antigen remains unidentified.

Sequenced input: PBMCs. The J gene is TRBJ1-2, the V gene TRBV19, with a weak D call TRBD1 (5 bases). The origin of this receptor is a woman in her thirties or forties in good health and CMV-seronegative. The DNA for the CDR3 is TGTGCCAGTAGTAGTATCCAAGGGGTTGTACGCTACACCTTC. Translation: CASSSIQGVVRYTF.